This TCR beta chain emerged from a study of response to subunit inactivated influenza vaccine. There are a few counts of this clonotype. TCRdb reanalysed the RT-PCR reads using MiXCR and keeps one entry per CDR3 protein. The sample consists of hundreds of thousands of distinct CDR3 sequences, 20% to 25% of them appearing once. The CDR3 has 12 residues. Germline values: CDR1 ENHRY, CDR2 SYGVKD. The V gene lost 6 bases and the J gene lost 0 bases, with 5 bases spanning the gap. The sequence derives from a man between 50 and 69 years old who received an inactivated influenza vaccine. The sequences come from PBMCs from blood, collected about 20 months after vaccination. This chain uses TRBV10-3 with TRBJ1-1; D unresolved. The CDR3 region is CAISMVNTEAFF. CDR3 sequence (DNA): TGTGCCATCAGCATGGTGAACACTGAAGCTTTCTTT.